This record covers a single T cell receptor (beta chain). Generated by immunoSEQ multiplex PCR, the TCRdb table keeps only in-frame clones and is missing some. Of 350,000 to 400,000 clones in the sample, more than 85% are singletons; the top ten hold around 0.94%. The data derive from a study of blood T cell repertoires in COVID-19. Study-wide context: Donors in the United States, Italy and Spain gave samples during acute or convalescent COVID-19. The cDNA or gDNA used as material had been derived from T cells, B-cell-depleted T cells, or PBMCs.

Individuals drawn from 20 to 30 US areas were about 18 to 100 years old. Someone with COVID-19 had been met by exposed participants within 2 weeks before study entry. The CDR3 covers 16 residues. V lost 0 bases, J lost 7 bases, and 5 bases stayed unmatched. The germline V gene has CDR1 MRHNA and CDR2 SNTAGT. Input material: PBMCs or T cells enriched from blood (not recorded which). The source is a woman aged 40 to 49 who had been exposed to COVID-19. The rearrangement uses TRBV6-4 and TRBJ2-1, with 11 bases matching TRBD2. The CDR3: CASSDSPRLAGNEQFF. As DNA, the CDR3 is TGTGCCAGCAGTGACTCCCCTCGACTAGCGGGAAATGAGCAGTTCTTC.